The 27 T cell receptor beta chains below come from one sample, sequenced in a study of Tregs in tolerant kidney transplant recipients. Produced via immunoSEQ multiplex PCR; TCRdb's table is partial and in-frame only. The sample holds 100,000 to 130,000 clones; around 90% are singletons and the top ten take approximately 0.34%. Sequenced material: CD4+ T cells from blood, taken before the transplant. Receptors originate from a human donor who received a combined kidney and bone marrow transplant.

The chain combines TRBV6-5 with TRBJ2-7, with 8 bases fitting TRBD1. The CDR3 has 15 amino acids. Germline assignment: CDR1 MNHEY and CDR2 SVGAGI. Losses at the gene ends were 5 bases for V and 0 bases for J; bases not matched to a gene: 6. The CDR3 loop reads CASSTQGESSYEQYF. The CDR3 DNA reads TGTGCCAGCAGTACACAGGGGGAGAGCTCCTACGAGCAGTACTTC.

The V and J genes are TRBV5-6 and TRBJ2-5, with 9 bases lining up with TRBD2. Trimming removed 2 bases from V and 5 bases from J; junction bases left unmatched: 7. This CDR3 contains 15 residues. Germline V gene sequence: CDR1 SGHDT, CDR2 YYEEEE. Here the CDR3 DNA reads TGTGCCAGCAGCTTCGGTCTAGCGGGATTGGAGACCCAGTACTTC. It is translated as CASSFGLAGLETQYF.

The CDR3 coding sequence is TGCGCCAGCAGCCAAGAGGGGCTAGCGGGAGAGACCCAGTACTTC. This encodes CASSQEGLAGETQYF. The chain has TRBV4-1 and TRBJ2-5, with 8 bases lining up with TRBD2. CDR1 and CDR2 (germline): MGHRA, YSYEKL. There are 15 residues in the CDR3. With 0 bases clipped from V and 4 bases from J, the junction kept 4 bases outside the gene matches.

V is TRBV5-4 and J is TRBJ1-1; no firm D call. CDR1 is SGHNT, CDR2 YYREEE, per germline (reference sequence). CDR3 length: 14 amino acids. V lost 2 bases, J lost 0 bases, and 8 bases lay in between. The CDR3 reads CASSFYTLNTEAFF. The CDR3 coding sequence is TGTGCCAGCAGCTTTTACACCTTGAACACTGAAGCTTTCTTT.

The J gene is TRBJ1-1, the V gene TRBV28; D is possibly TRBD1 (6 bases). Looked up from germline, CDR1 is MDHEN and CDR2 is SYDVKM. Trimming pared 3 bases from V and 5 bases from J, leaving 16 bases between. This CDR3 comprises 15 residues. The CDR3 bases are TGTGCCAGCAGTTTGGGGGCCCAGGGCGGGACTGAAGCTTTCTTT. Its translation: CASSLGAQGGTEAFF. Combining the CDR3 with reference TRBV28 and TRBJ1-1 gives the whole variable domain DVKVTQSSRYLVKRTGEKVFLECVQDMDHENMFWYRQDPGLGLRLIYFSYDVKMKEKGDIPEGYSVSREKKERFSLILESASTNQTSMYLCASSLGAQGGTEAFFGQGTRLTVV.

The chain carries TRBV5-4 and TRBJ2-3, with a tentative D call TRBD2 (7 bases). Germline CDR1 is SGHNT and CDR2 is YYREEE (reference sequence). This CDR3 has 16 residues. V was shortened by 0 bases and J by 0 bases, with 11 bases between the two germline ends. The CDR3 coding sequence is TGTGCCAGCAGCTTGGGCGGGGGCCGGAGCACAGATACGCAGTATTTT. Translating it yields CASSLGGGRSTDTQYF. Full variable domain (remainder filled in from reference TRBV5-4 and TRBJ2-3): ETGVTQSPTHLIKTRGQQVTLRCSSQSGHNTVSWYQQALGQGPQFIFQYYREEENGRGNFPPRFSGLQFPNYSSELNVNALELDDSALYLCASSLGGGRSTDTQYFGPGTRLTVL.

Written as DNA, the CDR3 is TGTGCCAGCAGCGTGGGACTAGTGCCCACAGATACGCAGTATTTT. Translating it yields CASSVGLVPTDTQYF. The chain has TRBV5-6 and TRBJ2-3; 8 positions match TRBD2. Losses at the gene ends were 4 bases for V and 2 bases for J; bases not matched to a gene: 6. This CDR3 contains 15 residues. Germline lookup yields CDR1 SGHDT and CDR2 YYEEEE.

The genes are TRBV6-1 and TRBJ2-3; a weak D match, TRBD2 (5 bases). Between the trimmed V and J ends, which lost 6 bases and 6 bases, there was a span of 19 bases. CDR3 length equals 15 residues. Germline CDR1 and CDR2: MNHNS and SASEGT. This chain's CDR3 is CASREDGIREDTQYF. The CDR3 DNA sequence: TGTGCCAGCAGGGAGGACGGAATAAGGGAGGATACGCAGTATTTT.

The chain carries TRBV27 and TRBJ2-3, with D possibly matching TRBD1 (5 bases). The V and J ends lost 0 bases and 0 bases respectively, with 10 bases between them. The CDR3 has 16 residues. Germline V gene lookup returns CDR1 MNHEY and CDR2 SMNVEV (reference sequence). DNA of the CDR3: TGTGCCAGCAGTTTATCGTTGAAGGGGAGCACAGATACGCAGTATTTT. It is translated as CASSLSLKGSTDTQYF.

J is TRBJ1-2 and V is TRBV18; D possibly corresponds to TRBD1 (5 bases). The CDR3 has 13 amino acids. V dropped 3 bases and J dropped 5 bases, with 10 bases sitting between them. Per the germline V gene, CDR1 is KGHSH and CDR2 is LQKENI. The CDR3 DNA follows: TGTGCCAGCTCACCCTCACAGGAGTATGGCTACACCTTC. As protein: CASSPSQEYGYTF. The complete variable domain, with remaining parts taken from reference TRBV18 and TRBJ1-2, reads NAGVMQNPRHLVRRRGQEARLRCSPMKGHSHVYWYRQLPEEGLKFMVYLQKENIIDESGMPKERFSAEFPKEGPSILRIQQVVRGDSAAYFCASSPSQEYGYTFGSGTRLTVV.

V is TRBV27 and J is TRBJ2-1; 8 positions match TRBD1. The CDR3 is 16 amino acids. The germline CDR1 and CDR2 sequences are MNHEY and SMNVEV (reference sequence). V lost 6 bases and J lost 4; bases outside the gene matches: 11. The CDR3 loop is CASSSDRALRYNEQFF. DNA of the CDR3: TGTGCCAGCAGCTCGGACAGGGCTTTGAGATACAATGAGCAGTTCTTC.

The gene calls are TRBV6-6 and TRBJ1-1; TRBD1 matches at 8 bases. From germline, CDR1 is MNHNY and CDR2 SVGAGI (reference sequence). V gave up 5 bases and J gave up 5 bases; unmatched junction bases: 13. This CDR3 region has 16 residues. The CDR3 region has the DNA TGTGCCAGCAGTCCCCATTATGGACAGGGCGATACTGAAGCTTTCTTT. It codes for CASSPHYGQGDTEAFF.

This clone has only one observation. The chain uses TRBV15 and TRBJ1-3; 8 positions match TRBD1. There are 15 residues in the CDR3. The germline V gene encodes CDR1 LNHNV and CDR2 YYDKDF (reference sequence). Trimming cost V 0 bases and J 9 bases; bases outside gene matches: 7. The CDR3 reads CATSRDAHRGGTIYF. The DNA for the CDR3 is TGTGCCACCAGCAGAGATGCGCACAGGGGGGGCACCATATATTTT. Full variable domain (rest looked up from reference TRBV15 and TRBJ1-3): DAMVIQNPRYQVTQFGKPVTLSCSQTLNHNVMYWYQQKSSQAPKLLFHYYDKDFNNEADTPDNFQSRRPNTSFCFLDIRSPGLGDTAMYLCATSRDAHRGGTIYFGEGSWLTVV.

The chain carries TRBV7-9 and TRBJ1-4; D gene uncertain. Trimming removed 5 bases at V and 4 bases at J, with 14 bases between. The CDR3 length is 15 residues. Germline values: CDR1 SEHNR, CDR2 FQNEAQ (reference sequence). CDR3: CASSRRTAGNEKLFF. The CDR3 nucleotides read TGTGCCAGCAGCCGAAGGACGGCGGGTAATGAAAAACTGTTTTTT.

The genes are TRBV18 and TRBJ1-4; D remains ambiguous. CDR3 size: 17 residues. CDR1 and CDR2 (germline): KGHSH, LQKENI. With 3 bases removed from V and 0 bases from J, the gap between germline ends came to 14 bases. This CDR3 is CASSPEAYTATNEKLFF. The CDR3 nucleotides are TGTGCCAGCTCACCTGAAGCATATACTGCAACTAATGAAAAACTGTTTTTT.

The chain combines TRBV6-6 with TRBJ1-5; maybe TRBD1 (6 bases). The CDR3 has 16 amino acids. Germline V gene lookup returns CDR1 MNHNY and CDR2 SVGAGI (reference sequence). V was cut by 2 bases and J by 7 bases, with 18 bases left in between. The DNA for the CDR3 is TGTGCCAGCAGTTACAGTGGCTCCCAGGGGCACCAGCCCCAGCATTTT. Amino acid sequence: CASSYSGSQGHQPQHF.

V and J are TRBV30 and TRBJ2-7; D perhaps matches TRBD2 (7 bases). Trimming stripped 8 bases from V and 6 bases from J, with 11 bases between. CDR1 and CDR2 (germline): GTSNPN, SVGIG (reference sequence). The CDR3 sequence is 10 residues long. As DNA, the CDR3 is TGTGCCGGGGGGGGGCGCGAGCAGTACTTC. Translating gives CAGGGREQYF.

The CDR3 sequence: CASSLERKETQYF. The CDR3 nucleotides read TGTGCCAGCAGCTTGGAGCGGAAAGAGACCCAGTACTTC. This chain connects TRBV7-6 to TRBJ2-5; tentatively, D is TRBD2 (5 bases). Trimming took 3 bases from V and 3 from J, leaving 8 bases between them. CDR3 length equals 13 residues. Germline V CDR1 and CDR2: SGHVS, FNYEAQ.

The CDR3 nucleotides read TGTGCCAGCACCCGAGGGGGTATCGGGGAGCTGTTTTTT. The encoded protein is CASTRGGIGELFF. The rearrangement links TRBV2 to TRBJ2-2; weak D call: TRBD1 (6 bases). The CDR3 contains 13 residues. V gave up 7 bases and J gave up 7 bases, with 13 bases separating them. Looked up from germline, CDR1 is SNHLY and CDR2 is FYNNEI.

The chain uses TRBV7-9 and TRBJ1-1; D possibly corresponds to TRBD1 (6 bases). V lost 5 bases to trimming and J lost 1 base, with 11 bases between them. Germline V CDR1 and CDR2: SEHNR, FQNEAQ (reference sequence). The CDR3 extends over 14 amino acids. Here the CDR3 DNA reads TGTGCCAGCAGCCCAGGGGCCTGGAACACTGAAGCTTTCTTT. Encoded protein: CASSPGAWNTEAFF.

The CDR3, as DNA: TGTGCCAGCTCACCACCCGATAGATCGGAGACCCAGTACTTC. This translates into CASSPPDRSETQYF. The rearrangement uses TRBV18 and TRBJ2-5; D gene uncertain. The V end lost 0 bases, the J end lost 5 bases, and 10 bases lay between the germline ends. The CDR3 sequence is 14 residues long. In germline, CDR1 is KGHSH, CDR2 LQKENI.

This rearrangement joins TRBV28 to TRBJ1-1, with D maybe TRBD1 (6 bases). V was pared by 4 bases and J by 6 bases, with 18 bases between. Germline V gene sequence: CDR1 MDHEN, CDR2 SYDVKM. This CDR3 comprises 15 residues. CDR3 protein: CASSSLGHLSSEAFF. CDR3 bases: TGTGCCAGCAGTTCCTTGGGACACCTCTCCTCTGAAGCTTTCTTT.

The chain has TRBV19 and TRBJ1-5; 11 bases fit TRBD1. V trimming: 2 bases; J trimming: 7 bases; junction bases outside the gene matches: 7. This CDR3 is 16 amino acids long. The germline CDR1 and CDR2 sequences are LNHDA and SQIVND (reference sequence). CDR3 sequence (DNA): TGTGCCAGTAGTATAAAGGACAGGGGGCAGGGACAGCCCCAGCATTTT. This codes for CASSIKDRGQGQPQHF. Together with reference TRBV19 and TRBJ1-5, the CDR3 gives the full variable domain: DGGITQSPKYLFRKEGQNVTLSCEQNLNHDAMYWYRQDPGQGLRLIYYSQIVNDFQKGDIAEGYSVSREKKESFPLTVTSAQKNPTAFYLCASSIKDRGQGQPQHFGDGTRLSIL.

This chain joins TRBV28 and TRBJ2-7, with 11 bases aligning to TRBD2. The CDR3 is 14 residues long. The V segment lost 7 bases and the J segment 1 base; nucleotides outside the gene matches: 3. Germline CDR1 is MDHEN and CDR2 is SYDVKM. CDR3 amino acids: CASKLAGASYEQYF. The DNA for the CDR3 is TGTGCCAGCAAACTAGCGGGAGCTTCCTACGAGCAGTACTTC.

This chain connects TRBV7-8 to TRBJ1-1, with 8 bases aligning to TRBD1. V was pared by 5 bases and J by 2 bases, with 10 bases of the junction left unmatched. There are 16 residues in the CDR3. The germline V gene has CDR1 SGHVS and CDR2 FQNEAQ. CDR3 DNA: TGTGCCAGCAGCGCCTACAGGGGGGGGGTTAACACTGAAGCTTTCTTT. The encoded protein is CASSAYRGGVNTEAFF.

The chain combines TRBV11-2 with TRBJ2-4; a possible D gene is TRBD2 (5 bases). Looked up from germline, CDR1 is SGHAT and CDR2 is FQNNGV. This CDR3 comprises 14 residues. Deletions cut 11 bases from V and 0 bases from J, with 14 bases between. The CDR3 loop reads CAAGESIAKNIQYF. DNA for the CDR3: TGTGCCGCTGGGGAGAGTATAGCCAAAAACATTCAGTACTTC.

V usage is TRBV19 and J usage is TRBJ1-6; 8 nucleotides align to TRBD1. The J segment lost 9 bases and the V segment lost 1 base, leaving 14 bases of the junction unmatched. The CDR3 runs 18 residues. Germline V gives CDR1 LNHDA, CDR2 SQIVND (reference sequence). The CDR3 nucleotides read TGTGCCAGTAGTATAGTGGGCAGGGGGCGCGACGGGATTTCACCCCTCCACTTT. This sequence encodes CASSIVGRGRDGISPLHF.